Below are 17 T cell receptor beta chains sequenced from a single sample in a study of breast tumors, draining lymph nodes, adjacent tissues. Axillary draining lymph nodes of breast cancer patients supplied the node samples. A single record per CDR3 protein comes from TCRdb applying MiXCR to the multiplex PCR reads. The data contain 200,000 to 300,000 distinct CDR3 sequences, 30% of them singletons. Sample: axillary lymph node tissue. The source of these receptors is a female donor with breast cancer. Some clones in this sample may be carry-over from other donors' samples.

This clonotype was counted between two and nine times. The chain links TRBV6-1 to TRBJ1-5, with 10 bases lining up with TRBD1. CDR1 and CDR2 (germline): MNHNS, SASEGT. V trimming: 7 bases; J trimming: 0 bases; junction bases outside the gene matches: 21. This CDR3 has 21 residues. The DNA for the CDR3 is TGTGCCAGCATGCTGTATCTCCCTCGGGGACAGGGGTATTATAGCAATCAGCCCCAGCATTTT. Residues: CASMLYLPRGQGYYSNQPQHF.

J is TRBJ1-1 and V is TRBV12-5; 7 bases line up with TRBD1. Trimming at V came to 4 bases and at J to 8 bases, leaving 4 bases not matched to a gene. The CDR3 extends over 12 amino acids. Germline values: CDR1 LGHNT, CDR2 FRNRAP. The CDR3 reads CASGSRDREAFF. CDR3 nucleotide sequence: TGTGCTAGTGGTTCGAGGGACAGAGAAGCTTTCTTT.

For this clonotype: A much larger clone differs by one base, so this may be a read error. The chain carries TRBV9 and TRBJ2-7, with a weak D call TRBD2 (5 bases). The CDR3 covers 11 residues. Trimming cost V 7 bases and J 7 bases, with 12 bases left between them. CDR1 SGDLS and CDR2 YYNGEE come from the germline V gene. CDR3 sequence: CASGSGNEQYF. DNA for the CDR3: TGTGCCAGCGGCTCGGGAAATGAGCAGTACTTC. The complete variable domain, with remaining parts taken from reference TRBV9 and TRBJ2-7, reads DSGVTQTPKHLITATGQRVTLRCSPRSGDLSVYWYQQSLDQGLQFLIQYYNGEERAKGNILERFSAQQFPDLHSELNLSSLELGDSALYFCASGSGNEQYFGPGTRLTVT.

This clonotype was counted many times. V usage is TRBV7-9 and J usage is TRBJ2-7; 14 bases map to TRBD2. The CDR3 spans 15 residues. V lost 5 bases to trimming and J lost 5 bases; unmatched junction nucleotides: 5. Germline V gives CDR1 SEHNR, CDR2 FQNEAQ (reference sequence). The DNA of the CDR3 is TGTGCCAGCAGCCCAGGGACTAGCGGGAGTCACGAGCAGTACTTC. Protein sequence: CASSPGTSGSHEQYF.

The table lists this clonotype with many counts. The CDR3 loop reads CASRMGRNYGYTF. The CDR3 DNA follows: TGTGCCAGCAGGATGGGACGGAACTATGGCTACACCTTC. The chain combines TRBV12-3 or TRBV12-4 with TRBJ1-2; maybe TRBD1 (5 bases). The CDR3 length is 13 residues. Trimming took 6 bases from V and 2 from J, leaving 10 bases between them.

In its sample, this clonotype was seen many times. The chain carries TRBV12-3 or TRBV12-4 and TRBJ1-6; TRBD1 matches 7 bases. The trim removed 6 bases at V and 7 bases at J, leaving 12 bases unmatched. CDR3 length: 16 amino acids. CDR3 in amino acids: CASSRAAGTENSPLHF. CDR3 in DNA: TGTGCCAGCAGCAGAGCCGCCGGGACAGAAAATTCACCCCTCCACTTT.

This clonotype was seen many times. This chain uses TRBV14 with TRBJ2-5; TRBD2 aligns across 8 bases. V was pared by 4 bases and J by 0 bases, with 7 bases of the junction left unmatched. This CDR3 is 16 amino acids long. Germline loops: CDR1 SGHDN, CDR2 FVKESK. The CDR3 nucleotides read TGTGCCAGCAGCCTGTGGGCGGGAGGAGACCAAGAGACCCAGTACTTC. It specifies CASSLWAGGDQETQYF. Based on the CDR3 plus reference TRBV14 and TRBJ2-5, the full variable domain is EAGVTQFPSHSVIEKGQTVTLRCDPISGHDNLYWYRRVMGKEIKFLLHFVKESKQDESGMPNNRFLAERTGGTYSTLKVQPAELEDSGVYFCASSLWAGGDQETQYFGPGTRLLVL.

This clonotype has ten or more counts. The CDR3 bases are TGTGCCACCAGCAGCGGGCTGGGAGGGGGTCAGCCCCAGCATTTT. Residues: CATSSGLGGGQPQHF. J is TRBJ1-5 and V is TRBV15, with TRBD1 as a possible D gene (6 bases). Germline values: CDR1 LNHNV, CDR2 YYDKDF (reference sequence). The CDR3 has 15 residues. V lost 3 bases and J lost 6, with 15 bases in between.

This clonotype was seen ten or more times. The V call is TRBV20-1, the J call TRBJ2-5; 8 nucleotides line up with TRBD2. Germline V gene data show CDR1 as DFQATT and CDR2 as SNEGSKA (reference sequence). The CDR3 consists of 14 residues. J lost 3 bases, V lost 6 bases, and 9 bases had no gene match. CDR3 coding DNA: TGCAGTGCCCAAACGGGGGGGAGCAAAGAGACCCAGTACTTC. Translated, it gives CSAQTGGSKETQYF.

There are many counts of this clonotype. V usage is TRBV6-1 and J usage is TRBJ2-7; D assignment may be TRBD1 or TRBD2 (6 bases each). The CDR3 contains 16 residues. In germline, CDR1 is MNHNS, CDR2 SASEGT. V gave up 5 bases and J gave up 2 bases, with 19 bases separating them. The CDR3 loop is CASSLRVARGAYEQYF. The CDR3 DNA reads TGTGCCAGCAGTCTGCGGGTGGCGAGGGGGGCCTACGAGCAGTACTTC.

This clonotype was detected ten times or more. The chain recombines TRBV2 with TRBJ2-1; tentatively, D is TRBD1 (5 bases). V was pared by 6 bases and J by 9 bases, with 18 bases between. CDR1 and CDR2 from the germline V gene are SNHLY and FYNNEI. The CDR3 runs 14 residues. The DNA of the CDR3 is TGTGCCAGCAGGCAGGCAGGGAACGTGTTTGAGCAGTTCTTC. This gives the protein CASRQAGNVFEQFF.

This clonotype appeared many times. The chain links TRBV29-1 to TRBJ1-3, with D maybe TRBD1 (6 bases). Germline V gene data show CDR1 as SQVTM and CDR2 as ANQGSEA. This CDR3 spans 14 amino acids. Trimming took off 3 bases at V and 4 bases at J, with 13 bases between the two ends. CDR3 region: CSVDGGPSGNTIYF. CDR3 in DNA: TGCAGCGTTGATGGGGGGCCGTCAGGAAACACCATATATTTT.

This clonotype was counted many times. This CDR3 is CSVELWQGETQYF. The CDR3 DNA follows: TGCAGCGTTGAACTATGGCAGGGAGAGACCCAGTACTTC. V gene TRBV29-1 combines with J gene TRBJ2-5; tentatively, D is TRBD1 (5 bases). CDR3 length: 13 residues. Per the germline V gene, CDR1 is SQVTM and CDR2 is ANQGSEA. V was shortened by 2 bases and J by 4 bases, with 11 bases between the two germline ends.

The sample holds many counts of this clonotype. The rearrangement links TRBV7-9 to TRBJ2-5; D is unclear. This CDR3 is 14 amino acids long. Between the trimmed V and J ends, which lost 4 bases and 0 bases, there was a span of 9 bases. CDR1 is SEHNR, CDR2 FQNEAQ, per germline (reference sequence). The CDR3 region has the DNA TGTGCCAGCAGCTCTTCGGTTCACCAAGAGACCCAGTACTTC. It codes for CASSSSVHQETQYF.

As to this clonotype: Because it lacks the conserved phenylalanine or tryptophan at the end, this CDR3 is likely a read error. The DNA is omitted, as the CDR3 cannot be located on it reliably, and the CDR3 follows TCRdb's listing. The chain has TRBV9 and TRBJ2-5; the table's D call, TRBD2, was not checked against the DNA. In germline, CDR1 is SGDLS, CDR2 YYNGEE. The CDR3 comprises 14 residues, both ends counted. The CDR3: CASTASPGRETQSL.

There are a few counts of this clonotype. The V call is TRBV6-1, the J call TRBJ2-7; possible D gene TRBD2, 5 bases. Trimming took 6 bases from V and 0 from J, leaving 12 bases between them. The CDR3 is 14 residues long. Germline CDR1 reads MNHNS; CDR2 reads SASEGT. CDR3 in DNA: TGTGCCAGCAGCCCGGGCGCGGGCTCCTACGAGCAGTACTTC. Its translation: CASSPGAGSYEQYF.

This chain joins TRBV5-1 and TRBJ2-7; no definite D call. Germline assignment: CDR1 SGHRS and CDR2 YFSETQ. The CDR3 is 14 amino acids. V was shortened by 5 bases and J by 0 bases, with 12 bases between the two germline ends. Written as DNA, the CDR3 is TGCGCCAGCAGAGACGAACTTAGCTCCTACGAGCAGTACTTC. Its translation is CASRDELSSYEQYF.